These 26 T cell receptor beta chains share one sample of origin, sequenced in a study of blood T cell repertoires in COVID-19. Clones were sequenced by immunoSEQ multiplex PCR, and TCRdb holds only the in-frame ones, with some missing. This sample has 270,000 or so clones; roughly nine tenths occur once, and the top ten carry approximately 12%. The sample taken for sequencing was peripheral blood. These receptors came from a woman in her twenties or thirties with COVID-19, enrolled during active disease.

This clone was counted a few times. The rearrangement links TRBV5-6 to TRBJ1-3; D is uncertain. Deletions cut 4 bases from V and 0 bases from J, with 8 bases between. CDR1 is SGHDT and CDR2 is YYEEEE in the germline V gene. The CDR3 is 14 amino acids. CDR3 region: CASSPLHSGNTIYF. The CDR3 nucleotides read TGTGCCAGCAGCCCACTCCACTCTGGAAACACCATATATTTT.

A few counts support this clone. The chain uses TRBV6-6 and TRBJ1-1; D remains unclear. Trimming removed 0 bases from V and 8 bases from J, with 16 bases in between. Germline-derived CDR1 and CDR2 are MNHNY and SVGAGI (reference sequence). CDR3 length equals 15 residues. CDR3 amino acids: CASSYSGVPALEAFF. CDR3 in DNA: TGTGCCAGCAGTTACTCGGGAGTCCCCGCACTGGAAGCTTTCTTT.

The genes are TRBV9 and TRBJ1-6, with D possibly TRBD1 on 5 matching bases. This CDR3 region has 14 residues. V lost 0 bases to trimming and J lost 8 bases, with 9 bases between them. The germline V gene has CDR1 SGDLS and CDR2 YYNGEE. CDR3 residues: CASSVGSGDSPLHF. In nucleotides, the CDR3 is TGTGCCAGCAGCGTAGGGTCGGGGGATTCACCCCTCCACTTT.

This chain links TRBV28 with TRBJ1-1, with D possibly matching TRBD1 (5 bases). Trimming stripped 6 bases from V and 4 bases from J, with 15 bases between. Germline loops: CDR1 MDHEN, CDR2 SYDVKM. The CDR3 runs to 14 residues. Here the CDR3 reads CASSLPGRVTEAFF. Here the CDR3 DNA reads TGTGCCAGCAGCCTCCCCGGCAGGGTCACTGAAGCTTTCTTT.

The chain is built from TRBV3-1 (or the pseudogene TRBV3-2) and TRBJ2-4, with a possible D match to TRBD2 (5 bases). CDR1 is LGHDT, CDR2 YNNKEL, per germline (reference sequence). V was cut by 1 base and J by 9 bases, with 19 bases left in between. The CDR3 length is 16 residues. The CDR3, as DNA: TGTGCCAGCAGCCAAGTTGGTGAGCGGCGCTGGGGCATTCAGTACTTC. It encodes CASSQVGERRWGIQYF.

This chain uses TRBV5-4 with TRBJ1-5; D ambiguous. Deletions cut 4 bases from V and 4 bases from J, with 12 bases between. Germline CDR1 and CDR2: SGHNT and YYREEE (reference sequence). The CDR3 has 14 residues. The DNA for the CDR3 is TGTGCCAGCAGCCGGCCGGGAATAAATCAGCCCCAGCATTTT. Amino acids: CASSRPGINQPQHF.

This chain links TRBV28 with TRBJ1-6, with TRBD1 identical over 7 bases. CDR1 is MDHEN and CDR2 is SYDVKM in the germline V gene. The CDR3 has 14 residues. V shed 6 bases and J 10 bases; nucleotides not matched to a gene: 9. DNA of the CDR3: TGTGCCAGCAGCAGCGGCCAGGGGGACTCACCCCTCCACTTT. Encoded protein: CASSSGQGDSPLHF.

This chain connects TRBV6-4 to TRBJ2-5; no reliable D call. CDR3 size: 11 residues. Germline V gene data show CDR1 as MRHNA and CDR2 as SNTAGT. V lost 2 bases to trimming and J lost 8 bases, with 6 bases between them. In DNA form, the CDR3 reads TGTGCCAGCAGTGACGGCCTCACCCAGTACTTC. Translating it yields CASSDGLTQYF.

The gene calls are TRBV20-1 and TRBJ1-2, with D perhaps TRBD1 (5 bases). CDR1 is DFQATT, CDR2 SNEGSKA, per germline (reference sequence). This CDR3 is 10 amino acids long. With 8 bases removed from V and 6 bases from J, the gap between germline ends came to 10 bases. CDR3 region: CSRGGNGYTF. The DNA of the CDR3 is TGCAGTAGGGGCGGAAATGGCTACACCTTC.

This clone was recorded a few times. V usage is TRBV2 and J usage is TRBJ2-5; 11 bases are a match to TRBD2. With 6 bases clipped from V and 0 bases from J, the junction kept 15 bases outside the gene matches. This CDR3 is built from 19 residues. The germline V gene encodes CDR1 SNHLY and CDR2 FYNNEI. The CDR3 protein is CASSATTTGTSGNQETQYF. Here the CDR3 DNA reads TGTGCCAGCAGCGCCACAACTACCGGGACTAGCGGTAACCAAGAGACCCAGTACTTC.

Turning to this clone: The junction departs from the called germline gene at one end, perhaps through a read error. The V gene is TRBV6-5, the J gene TRBJ2-7, with D possibly being TRBD1 (6 bases). The germline CDR1 and CDR2 sequences are MNHEY and SVGAGI. This CDR3 comprises 13 residues. The CDR3 loop reads CASATTGKYEQYF. As DNA, the CDR3 is TGTGCCAGCGCCACAACAGGGAAATACGAGCAATACTTC.

The V and J genes are TRBV6-6 and TRBJ1-5; TRBD1 agrees at 7 bases. CDR1 is MNHNY, CDR2 SVGAGI, per germline (reference sequence). Trimming took 7 bases from V and 6 from J; bases not matched to a gene: 15. This CDR3 has 16 amino acids. The DNA of the CDR3 is TGTGCCAGCAACGACCCTGGCAGGGGGAAGGGTCAGCCCCAGCATTTT. Translated: CASNDPGRGKGQPQHF.

This clone has a single count. The rearrangement joins TRBV29-1 to TRBJ1-2; 7 bases align to TRBD1. The CDR3 is made up of 12 amino acids. V lost 7 bases to trimming and J lost 5 bases; unmatched junction nucleotides: 7. Germline V lookup: CDR1 SQVTM, CDR2 ANQGSEA. The CDR3 region is CSARQGPYGYTF. DNA of the CDR3: TGCAGCGCCCGACAGGGTCCGTATGGCTACACCTTC.

This clone was observed a handful of times. The genes are TRBV19 and TRBJ2-7; D possibly corresponds to TRBD2 (5 bases). This CDR3 is 16 amino acids long. Germline V lookup: CDR1 LNHDA, CDR2 SQIVND (reference sequence). V shed 6 bases and J shed 1 base, with 19 bases lying between them. The CDR3 region is CASSTGRTDGSYEQYF. CDR3 nucleotide sequence: TGTGCCAGTAGCACCGGTCGGACTGACGGGTCCTACGAGCAGTACTTC. Using reference TRBV19 and TRBJ2-7 for the parts outside the CDR3, the full variable domain is DGGITQSPKYLFRKEGQNVTLSCEQNLNHDAMYWYRQDPGQGLRLIYYSQIVNDFQKGDIAEGYSVSREKKESFPLTVTSAQKNPTAFYLCASSTGRTDGSYEQYFGPGTRLTVT.

This sequence joins TRBV7-6 and TRBJ2-5; D is unresolved. The CDR3 consists of 15 residues. V lost 1 base and J lost 0, with 9 bases in between. Germline-derived CDR1 and CDR2 are SGHVS and FNYEAQ. Written as DNA, the CDR3 is TGTGCCAGCAGCTTAGGGTCCAGGTACCAAGAGACCCAGTACTTC. It specifies CASSLGSRYQETQYF. Full variable domain (missing parts from reference TRBV7-6 and TRBJ2-5): GAGVSQSPRYKVTKRGQDVALRCDPISGHVSLYWYRQALGQGPEFLTYFNYEAQQDKSGLPNDRFSAERPEGSISTLTIQRTEQRDSAMYRCASSLGSRYQETQYFGPGTRLLVL.

The genes are TRBV5-1 and TRBJ1-2; 10 bases are a match to TRBD1. V lost 4 bases, J lost 6 bases, and 9 bases stayed unmatched. From germline, CDR1 is SGHRS and CDR2 YFSETQ. The CDR3 consists of 15 residues. For the CDR3, the DNA is TGCGCCAGCAGCGTTAGACAGGGGGCGCGAAATGGCTACACCTTC. Its translation is CASSVRQGARNGYTF.

Here the CDR3 reads CASSPFGGSTDTQYF. In nucleotides, the CDR3 is TGCGCCAGCAGCCCGTTTGGAGGGAGCACAGATACGCAGTATTTT. This chain links TRBV4-1 with TRBJ2-3; perhaps TRBD2 as D (6 bases). The V and J ends lost 4 bases and 0 bases respectively, with 11 bases between them. Germline CDR1 and CDR2: MGHRA and YSYEKL. This CDR3 is 15 amino acids long.

The count of this clone is one. The rearrangement joins TRBV6-5 to TRBJ1-4, with 10 bases lining up with TRBD1. Per germline, CDR1 MNHEY and CDR2 SVGAGI. CDR3 length: 16 amino acids. J gave up 8 bases and V 0 bases, and 6 bases lay outside the gene matches. The CDR3 region is CASSYSTGTGEEKLFF. CDR3 nucleotides: TGTGCCAGCAGTTACTCGACTGGGACAGGGGAAGAAAAACTGTTTTTT.

The chain employs TRBV6-4 and TRBJ2-7, with D perhaps TRBD1 (6 bases). Deletions cut 8 bases from V and 4 bases from J, with 21 bases between. The CDR3 totals 15 residues. Germline CDR1 is MRHNA and CDR2 is SNTAGT. The CDR3 spells CASQNDIQGRYEQYF. In nucleotides, the CDR3 is TGTGCCAGCCAAAACGACATCCAGGGGCGGTACGAGCAGTACTTC.

The rearrangement uses TRBV18 and TRBJ2-1; D ambiguous. The CDR3 has 17 amino acids. CDR1 KGHSH and CDR2 LQKENI come from the germline V gene. Trimming took 5 bases from V and 7 from J, leaving 24 bases between them. In DNA form, the CDR3 reads TGTGCCAGCTCAGCGCTTGATCTAGACGGGTATTATAATGAGCAGTTCTTC. It is translated as CASSALDLDGYYNEQFF.

The V call is TRBV29-1, the J call TRBJ1-2, with a possible D match to TRBD1 (6 bases). Trimming took off 8 bases at V and 0 bases at J, with 13 bases between the two ends. This CDR3 is 13 amino acids long. Germline lookup yields CDR1 SQVTM and CDR2 ANQGSEA. The CDR3 bases are TGCAGCATCGAAACAGGGACTAACTATGGCTACACCTTC. Its protein product is CSIETGTNYGYTF.

V and J are TRBV21-1 and TRBJ2-7; the table's D call of TRBD2 was not tested on the DNA. TRBV21-1 is noted as a pseudogene. This CDR3 contains 16 residues. CDR3 sequence (DNA): TGTGCCAGCAGCGCGACCACACGGGATGGGACCTACGAGCAGTACTTC. Protein sequence: CASSATTRDGTYEQYF.

V gene TRBV19 combines with J gene TRBJ1-1, with 7 nucleotides matching TRBD1. The CDR3 spans 14 residues. Unmatched junction bases numbered 8, after V lost 8 bases and J lost 2 bases. Germline lookup yields CDR1 LNHDA and CDR2 SQIVND (reference sequence). CDR3 sequence: CASAPGQFNTEAFF. The CDR3 DNA sequence: TGTGCCAGTGCTCCGGGACAGTTTAACACTGAAGCTTTCTTT.

The chain has TRBV12-3 or TRBV12-4 and TRBJ2-7; D might be TRBD1 (5 bases). V was shortened by 5 bases and J by 6 bases, with 11 bases between the two germline ends. The CDR3 is made up of 12 amino acids. DNA for the CDR3: TGTGCCAGCAGTCTCGACCAGGGCGAGCAGTACTTC. Amino acid sequence: CASSLDQGEQYF.

The chain combines TRBV6-1 with TRBJ1-1; D unresolved. Germline loops: CDR1 MNHNS, CDR2 SASEGT. Trimming stripped 0 bases from V and 11 bases from J, with 7 bases between. The CDR3 covers 11 residues. CDR3 bases: TGTGCCAGCAGTGAAGCGCCTACCGCTTTCTTT. Its translation is CASSEAPTAFF.

The CDR3 protein is CASSYLRGQAFF. In DNA, the CDR3 is TGTGCCAGCAGTTATCTACGAGGTCAGGCTTTCTTT. The chain links TRBV6-5 to TRBJ1-1; D is unclear. The V gene lost 3 bases and the J gene lost 11 bases, with 13 bases spanning the gap. This CDR3 is built from 12 residues. CDR1 is MNHEY, CDR2 SVGAGI, per germline.